This is a list of T cell receptor beta chains from one sample in a study of CD8+ T cells in alopecia areata. Sequenced by immunoSEQ multiplex PCR; TCRdb stores in-frame clones only, minus some. The table records hundreds of thousands of clones, approximately 72% of them present only once. The material sequenced was CD4+ T cells sorted from blood, taken at week 44, from a patient treated with tofacitinib. All receptors come from a human donor with alopecia areata. Each CDR3 is given with its conserved first and last residue. The D gene is left open where the match is weak. Clone size is shown for a subset of rows, as once, few, many or a class of expanded clone.

CDR3nt: TGTGCCAGCAGCTCGACCGGACTAGCGGGGGGGCCTTACAATGAGCAGTTCTTC; CDR3aa: CASSSTGLAGGPYNEQFF; abundance: .; j_gene: TRBJ2-1; d_gene: TRBD2; v_gene: TRBV5-6
CDR3nt: TGTGCCAGCAGTCCTATTGTTGGACACACTGAAGCTTTCTTT; CDR3aa: CASSPIVGHTEAFF; abundance: .; j_gene: TRBJ1-1; d_gene: .; v_gene: TRBV25-1
CDR3nt: TGTGCCAGCAGCTTAGGTCTGCAAGAGACCCAGTACTTC; CDR3aa: CASSLGLQETQYF; abundance: .; j_gene: TRBJ2-5; d_gene: .; v_gene: TRBV7-2
CDR3nt: TGTGCTAGTGGTATTGATAACACCGGGGAGCTGTTTTTT; CDR3aa: CASGIDNTGELFF; abundance: few; j_gene: TRBJ2-2; d_gene: .; v_gene: TRBV12-5
CDR3nt: TGTGCCTGGAGTGGAAACCCCGGGAATCCGGATCAGCCCCAGCATTTT; CDR3aa: CAWSGNPGNPDQPQHF; abundance: once; j_gene: TRBJ1-5; d_gene: .; v_gene: TRBV30
CDR3nt: TGTGCCAGCAGCCAGGGACAGGGGGCTATGAACACTGAAGCTTTCTTT; CDR3aa: CASSQGQGAMNTEAFF; abundance: .; j_gene: TRBJ1-1; d_gene: TRBD1; v_gene: TRBV5-4
CDR3nt: TGTGCCAGTAGTCCACCAGGGTCAAGAGAGACCCAGTACTTC; CDR3aa: CASSPPGSRETQYF; abundance: few; j_gene: TRBJ2-5; d_gene: .; v_gene: TRBV19
CDR3nt: TGCGCCAGCAGCCAAGTGGGACCGGGACTAACTAGCACAGATACGCAGTATTTT; CDR3aa: CASSQVGPGLTSTDTQYF; abundance: once; j_gene: TRBJ2-3; d_gene: TRBD2; v_gene: TRBV4-3
CDR3nt: TGCAGCGTTGGGTGGGGGACTAATGAAAAACTGTTTTTT; CDR3aa: CSVGWGTNEKLFF; abundance: .; j_gene: TRBJ1-4; d_gene: .; v_gene: TRBV29-1
CDR3nt: TGCAGCGCTAAGGGACAGGGGAACGGGGCCAACGTCCTGACTTTC; CDR3aa: CSAKGQGNGANVLTF; abundance: .; j_gene: TRBJ2-6; d_gene: TRBD1; v_gene: TRBV29-1
CDR3nt: TGCAGCGACCTACAGGGGGCGGTTGGCTACACCTTC; CDR3aa: CSDLQGAVGYTF; abundance: few; j_gene: TRBJ1-2; d_gene: TRBD1; v_gene: TRBV29-1
CDR3nt: TGCAGCGTTGCGGCGGCCTACGAGCAGTACTTC; CDR3aa: CSVAAAYEQYF; abundance: few; j_gene: TRBJ2-7; d_gene: .; v_gene: TRBV29-1
CDR3nt: TGCGCCAGCAGCCAAGCTGCTCAAACTAGCGGGGTAAACAATGAGCAGTTCTTC; CDR3aa: CASSQAAQTSGVNNEQFF; abundance: .; j_gene: TRBJ2-1; d_gene: TRBD2; v_gene: TRBV4-1
CDR3nt: TGTGCCTGGAGTCCCCGGACAGGGTGGAATTCACCCCTCCACTTT; CDR3aa: CAWSPRTGWNSPLHF; abundance: .; j_gene: TRBJ1-6; d_gene: TRBD1; v_gene: TRBV30
CDR3nt: TGTGCCAGCAGTGAATATCAGGGATTGGATTCACCCCTCCACTTT; CDR3aa: CASSEYQGLDSPLHF; abundance: .; j_gene: TRBJ1-6; d_gene: .; v_gene: TRBV25-1
CDR3nt: TGCGCCAGCAGCCAAGATGCAGGCTCCTACAATGAGCAGTTCTTC; CDR3aa: CASSQDAGSYNEQFF; abundance: .; j_gene: TRBJ2-1; d_gene: .; v_gene: TRBV4-3
CDR3nt: TGTGCCAGCAGCGTGGAGGGGGCTGGCACCGGGGAGCTGTTTTTT; CDR3aa: CASSVEGAGTGELFF; abundance: few; j_gene: TRBJ2-2; d_gene: .; v_gene: TRBV9
CDR3nt: TGTGCCAGCAGCGTGAGACAGGTGCGTGAAGCTTTCTTT; CDR3aa: CASSVRQVREAFF; abundance: few; j_gene: TRBJ1-1; d_gene: .; v_gene: TRBV7-2
CDR3nt: TGTGCCAGCAGCGTATCGGGACTGGTCGGTTCACCCCTCCACTTT; CDR3aa: CASSVSGLVGSPLHF; abundance: .; j_gene: TRBJ1-6; d_gene: .; v_gene: TRBV9
CDR3nt: TGTGCCTGGAGTGTACAAAGAACTGAAGCTTTCTTT; CDR3aa: CAWSVQRTEAFF; abundance: few; j_gene: TRBJ1-1; d_gene: .; v_gene: TRBV30
CDR3nt: TGTGCCAGCAGTTTTGGGCGGGGGAGCGCGGTGCTGGAGCTGTTTTTT; CDR3aa: CASSFGRGSAVLELFF; abundance: .; j_gene: TRBJ2-2; d_gene: TRBD2; v_gene: TRBV28
CDR3nt: TGCAGCGGCCTGGGGGGACAGGGGAGCACTGAAGCTTTCTTT; CDR3aa: CSGLGGQGSTEAFF; abundance: .; j_gene: TRBJ1-1; d_gene: TRBD1; v_gene: TRBV29-1
CDR3nt: TGTGCCAGCAGCTACCGACTAGCGGGGGGTACAGATACGCAGTATTTT; CDR3aa: CASSYRLAGGTDTQYF; abundance: .; j_gene: TRBJ2-3; d_gene: TRBD2; v_gene: TRBV11-3
CDR3nt: TGTGCCAGCAGCGGGACAGAAGGCAAAGAGACCCAGTACTTC; CDR3aa: CASSGTEGKETQYF; abundance: .; j_gene: TRBJ2-5; d_gene: TRBD1; v_gene: TRBV2
CDR3nt: TGTGCCAGCAGCTTAAACCCATCCGAGCAGTACTTC; CDR3aa: CASSLNPSEQYF; abundance: .; j_gene: TRBJ2-7; d_gene: .; v_gene: TRBV7-6
CDR3nt: TGTGCCACCAGCAGCTCAGGGGATGGCTACACCTTC; CDR3aa: CATSSSGDGYTF; abundance: .; j_gene: TRBJ1-2; d_gene: .; v_gene: TRBV15
CDR3nt: TGTGCCAGCAGCTTAGTCGGCGGAGGATCTCAAGAGACCCAGTACTTC; CDR3aa: CASSLVGGGSQETQYF; abundance: few; j_gene: TRBJ2-5; d_gene: .; v_gene: TRBV11-2
CDR3nt: TGTGCCAGTAGCCCGGAGGGTCATGAGACCCAGTACTTC; CDR3aa: CASSPEGHETQYF; abundance: .; j_gene: TRBJ2-5; d_gene: .; v_gene: TRBV19
CDR3nt: TGTGCCAGCAGCTTGGCAGTAAGCACAGATACGCAGTATTTT; CDR3aa: CASSLAVSTDTQYF; abundance: once; j_gene: TRBJ2-3; d_gene: .; v_gene: TRBV7-6
CDR3nt: TGTGCCAGCAGTTTCGGAGTCGGGAATTCACCCCTCCACTTT; CDR3aa: CASSFGVGNSPLHF; abundance: .; j_gene: TRBJ1-6; d_gene: .; v_gene: TRBV27
CDR3nt: TGTGCCTGGCAGCAGGGGATGGGTAATCAGCCCCAGCATTTT; CDR3aa: CAWQQGMGNQPQHF; abundance: .; j_gene: TRBJ1-5; d_gene: .; v_gene: TRBV30
CDR3nt: TGTGCCAGCAGTGCACTAGCGGGGGGCCACGAGCAGTACTTC; CDR3aa: CASSALAGGHEQYF; abundance: .; j_gene: TRBJ2-7; d_gene: TRBD2; v_gene: TRBV2
CDR3nt: TGTGCCAGCAGCCAGACAGGGGGAGACATCACAGATACGCAGTATTTT; CDR3aa: CASSQTGGDITDTQYF; abundance: .; j_gene: TRBJ2-3; d_gene: TRBD1; v_gene: TRBV7-8
CDR3nt: TGTGCCACCAGCAGAGTGGACAGGGGAAACCACGAGCAGTACTTC; CDR3aa: CATSRVDRGNHEQYF; abundance: .; j_gene: TRBJ2-7; d_gene: TRBD1; v_gene: TRBV15
CDR3nt: TGCGCCAGCAGTCAAGCCCCCGCGGGGGATACGCAGTATTTT; CDR3aa: CASSQAPAGDTQYF; abundance: .; j_gene: TRBJ2-3; d_gene: .; v_gene: TRBV23-1
CDR3nt: TGTGCCATCAGTGGGAGCAGGGGGCTGTCTGGAAACACCATATATTTT; CDR3aa: CAISGSRGLSGNTIYF; abundance: .; j_gene: TRBJ1-3; d_gene: TRBD1; v_gene: TRBV10-3
CDR3nt: TGCGCCAGCAGCCAAGAGGACAGGGCCGCAGATACGCAGTATTTT; CDR3aa: CASSQEDRAADTQYF; abundance: once; j_gene: TRBJ2-3; d_gene: TRBD1; v_gene: TRBV4-3
CDR3nt: TGTGCCAGTACCCGGGAGCGGGCTGGGGGTAGCAATCAGCCCCAGCATTTT; CDR3aa: CASTRERAGGSNQPQHF; abundance: few; j_gene: TRBJ1-5; d_gene: .; v_gene: TRBV2
CDR3nt: TGTGCTAGTGGTTTAGACAACACCGGGGAGCTGTTTTTT; CDR3aa: CASGLDNTGELFF; abundance: many; j_gene: TRBJ2-2; d_gene: .; v_gene: TRBV12-5
CDR3nt: TGCGCCAGCACCGGGACAGGGAATTCACCCCTCCACTTT; CDR3aa: CASTGTGNSPLHF; abundance: .; j_gene: TRBJ1-6; d_gene: TRBD1; v_gene: TRBV5-1
CDR3nt: TGCGCCAGCAGCCTCGATAGCGGGGGCCTCTCCTACGAGCAGTACTTC; CDR3aa: CASSLDSGGLSYEQYF; abundance: .; j_gene: TRBJ2-7; d_gene: TRBD2; v_gene: TRBV5-1
CDR3nt: TGTGCCAGCAGCTTAGCGCTCGAGCAGTACTTC; CDR3aa: CASSLALEQYF; abundance: .; j_gene: TRBJ2-7; d_gene: .; v_gene: TRBV7-2
CDR3nt: TGTGCCTGGAGTCCGATTTTACGGGGACTCGAAGCTTTCTTT; CDR3aa: CAWSPILRGLEAFF; abundance: once; j_gene: TRBJ1-1; d_gene: .; v_gene: TRBV30
CDR3nt: TGTGCCAGCAGTACAGGTACTACGGCCAATGAGCAGTTCTTC; CDR3aa: CASSTGTTANEQFF; abundance: .; j_gene: TRBJ2-1; d_gene: .; v_gene: TRBV6-5
CDR3nt: TGTGCCAGCAGCGCAGCCGAGGGGGCGTCCTACGAGCAGTACTTC; CDR3aa: CASSAAEGASYEQYF; abundance: .; j_gene: TRBJ2-7; d_gene: TRBD1; v_gene: TRBV9
CDR3nt: TGCAGCGTTATCCTCAAGGACAGGGAGCGAGAAAAACTGTTTTTT; CDR3aa: CSVILKDREREKLFF; abundance: .; j_gene: TRBJ1-4; d_gene: TRBD1; v_gene: TRBV29-1
CDR3nt: TGTGCCAGCAGTGGGTTCAGTGTTTTGGACGAGCAGTACTTC; CDR3aa: CASSGFSVLDEQYF; abundance: .; j_gene: TRBJ2-7; d_gene: .; v_gene: TRBV2
CDR3nt: TGCAGCGTTTCACCAAACTCCTACGAGCAGTACTTC; CDR3aa: CSVSPNSYEQYF; abundance: .; j_gene: TRBJ2-7; d_gene: .; v_gene: TRBV29-1
CDR3nt: TGCGCCAGCAGTCCGGGACAGGGGAATCAGCCCCAGCATTTT; CDR3aa: CASSPGQGNQPQHF; abundance: .; j_gene: TRBJ1-5; d_gene: TRBD1; v_gene: TRBV5-1
CDR3nt: TGTGCCAGCAGCTCGGGGACAGGGGGCGCAGCCCAGCATTTT; CDR3aa: CASSSGTGGAAQHF; abundance: .; j_gene: TRBJ1-5; d_gene: TRBD1; v_gene: TRBV7-2
CDR3nt: TGTGCCATCAGTGAAAGGGCTCCTCAAGAGACCCAGTACTTC; CDR3aa: CAISERAPQETQYF; abundance: few; j_gene: TRBJ2-5; d_gene: .; v_gene: TRBV10-3
CDR3nt: TGCAGCGTTGACAGGTCGAACACCGGGGAGCTGTTTTTT; CDR3aa: CSVDRSNTGELFF; abundance: .; j_gene: TRBJ2-2; d_gene: .; v_gene: TRBV29-1
CDR3nt: TGTGCCAGCAGCTCCCGGGTGGATGGCTACACCTTC; CDR3aa: CASSSRVDGYTF; abundance: .; j_gene: TRBJ1-2; d_gene: .; v_gene: TRBV7-2
CDR3nt: TGTGCCAGCAGCTTGGACAGCTCCTATAATTCACCCCTCCACTTT; CDR3aa: CASSLDSSYNSPLHF; abundance: .; j_gene: TRBJ1-6; d_gene: .; v_gene: TRBV11-2